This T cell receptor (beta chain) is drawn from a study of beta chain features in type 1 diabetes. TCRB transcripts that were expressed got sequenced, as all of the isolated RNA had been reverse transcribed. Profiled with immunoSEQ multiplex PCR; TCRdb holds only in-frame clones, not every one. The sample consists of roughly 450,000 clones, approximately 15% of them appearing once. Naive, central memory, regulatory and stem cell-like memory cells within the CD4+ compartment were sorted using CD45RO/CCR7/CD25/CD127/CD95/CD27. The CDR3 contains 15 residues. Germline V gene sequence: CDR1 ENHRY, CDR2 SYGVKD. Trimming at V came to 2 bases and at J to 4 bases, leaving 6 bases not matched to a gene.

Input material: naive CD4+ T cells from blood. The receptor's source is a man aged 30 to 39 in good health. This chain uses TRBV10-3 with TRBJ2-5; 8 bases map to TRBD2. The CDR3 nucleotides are TGTGCCATCAGTGAGGACCCCGGGAGGGGAGAGACCCAGTACTTC. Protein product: CAISEDPGRGETQYF.